This T cell receptor beta chain was obtained from a study of T cell changes during pregnancy in multiple sclerosis. The data were produced by immunoSEQ multiplex PCR, yet TCRdb's version contains in-frame clones alone and is incomplete. The repertoire includes roughly 66,000 clones, around 92% of them detected once, and 2.3% sits in the top ten. Per germline, CDR1 SQVTM and CDR2 ANQGSEA. This CDR3 has 15 residues. V was clipped by 3 bases and J by 4 bases; unmatched bases: 8. Source: peripheral blood, taken in the first trimester of pregnancy. The chain couples TRBV29-1 to TRBJ2-1; 8 positions match TRBD2. The origin of this receptor is a female donor with multiple sclerosis, enrolled in a pregnancy study. CDR3: CSVERWASGYNEQFF. In DNA, the CDR3 is TGCAGCGTTGAGAGGTGGGCTAGCGGGTACAATGAGCAGTTCTTC.